A single sample is the source of the 21 T cell receptor beta chains below, sequenced in a study of cytomegalovirus exposure and HLA in healthy donors. The primer mix had 60 Vbeta and 13 Jbeta primers. TCRdb's copy holds only in-frame clones and misses some; the assay was immunoSEQ multiplex PCR. This sample has roughly 200,000 clones; roughly 70% occur once, and the top ten carry 1.5% to 2%. The sequenced material came from PBMCs. The receptors come from a woman under 40 in good health and CMV-seronegative.

This clone came up a few times. This chain connects TRBV7-6 to TRBJ1-2, with a possible D match to TRBD1 (5 bases). The CDR3 runs to 16 residues. Per the germline V gene, CDR1 is SGHVS and CDR2 is FNYEAQ. Trimming pared 5 bases from V and 4 bases from J, leaving 20 bases between. CDR3 residues: CASSPTSQGAIYGYTF. The DNA for the CDR3 is TGTGCCAGCAGCCCTACGTCCCAGGGCGCGATCTATGGCTACACCTTC.

This clone was observed a few times. V is TRBV7-9 and J is TRBJ2-1; TRBD2 might be the D (5 bases). V was cut by 6 bases and J by 12 bases, with 15 bases left in between. CDR1 is SEHNR, CDR2 FQNEAQ, per germline (reference sequence). This CDR3 spans 12 amino acids. Here the CDR3 DNA reads TGTGCCAGCAGAACGACCAAGGCGGGGCAGTTCTTC. Translation gives CASRTTKAGQFF. The full variable domain, with the rest looked up from reference TRBV7-9 and TRBJ2-1, is DTGVSQNPRHKITKRGQNVTFRCDPISEHNRLYWYRQTLGQGPEFLTYFQNEAQLEKSRLLSDRFSAERPKGSFSTLEIQRTEQGDSAMYLCASRTTKAGQFFGPGTRLTVL.

This clone was counted between two and nine times. The rearrangement joins TRBV19 to TRBJ1-3; weak D call: TRBD1 (5 bases). Germline V gene sequence: CDR1 LNHDA, CDR2 SQIVND (reference sequence). V was clipped by 9 bases and J by 0 bases, with 18 bases between them. CDR3 length equals 16 residues. This CDR3 reads CARVTGHPSSGNTIYF. The CDR3 bases are TGTGCCAGAGTAACCGGACATCCGAGCTCTGGAAACACCATATATTTT.

This clone was detected only a few times. The chain couples TRBV9 to TRBJ2-3; no clear D. V gave up 4 bases and J gave up 1 base, with 16 bases separating them. Germline CDR1 and CDR2: SGDLS and YYNGEE. The CDR3 has 16 residues. CDR3 sequence (DNA): TGTGCCAGCAGCCCCTTCCCCGTAACGGGCACAGATACGCAGTATTTT. It specifies CASSPFPVTGTDTQYF.

This clone appeared a few times. V is TRBV20-1 and J is TRBJ2-1, with D possibly TRBD2 on 6 matching bases. The CDR3 is 10 amino acids. The germline V gene has CDR1 DFQATT and CDR2 SNEGSKA (reference sequence). In DNA form, the CDR3 reads TGCAGCGGTAGCGGCAATGAGCAGTTCTTC. Protein product: CSGSGNEQFF.

With regard to this clone: At one end, the junction sequence differs from germline, possibly due to a read error. This chain uses TRBV7-9 with TRBJ2-7; D gene ambiguous. The CDR3 extends over 14 amino acids. CDR1 SEHNR and CDR2 FQNEAQ come from the germline V gene (reference sequence). CDR3 nucleotide sequence: TGTTCCAGCAGCTTAGGTCGGAGCTCCTACGAGCAGTACTTC. This sequence encodes CSSSLGRSSYEQYF.

The V gene is TRBV15, the J gene TRBJ1-2; no clear D gene. Trimming shortened V by 6 bases and J by 1 base, and 9 bases separated the two germline ends. The CDR3 runs 13 residues. Per the germline V gene, CDR1 is LNHNV and CDR2 is YYDKDF (reference sequence). CDR3 residues: CATSHRNNYGYTF. DNA of the CDR3: TGTGCCACCAGTCACAGAAATAACTATGGCTACACCTTC.

The chain employs TRBV4-1 and TRBJ2-2, with a possible D match to TRBD1 (6 bases). The V and J ends lost 7 bases and 1 base respectively, with 13 bases between them. This CDR3 is 15 amino acids long. Germline V lookup: CDR1 MGHRA, CDR2 YSYEKL. This CDR3 is CASKANRVNTGELFF. In nucleotides, the CDR3 is TGCGCCAGCAAGGCGAACAGGGTGAACACCGGGGAGCTGTTTTTT.

This chain connects TRBV19 to TRBJ2-4; D is ambiguous. V shed 3 bases and J shed 6 bases, with 12 bases lying between them. The CDR3 has 14 residues. CDR1 LNHDA and CDR2 SQIVND come from the germline V gene (reference sequence). CDR3: CASSMVPRRNIQYF. The DNA of the CDR3 is TGTGCCAGTAGTATGGTTCCCAGGCGAAACATTCAGTACTTC.

A single count supports this clone. The chain recombines TRBV19 with TRBJ1-1; no clear D gene. Germline lookup yields CDR1 LNHDA and CDR2 SQIVND (reference sequence). The CDR3 sequence is 11 residues long. V dropped 7 bases and J dropped 1 base, with 4 bases sitting between them. Here the CDR3 DNA reads TGTGCCAGTATCCAGAACACTGAAGCTTTCTTT. This gives the protein CASIQNTEAFF. Looking up the rest from reference TRBV19 and TRBJ1-1 gives the full variable domain: DGGITQSPKYLFRKEGQNVTLSCEQNLNHDAMYWYRQDPGQGLRLIYYSQIVNDFQKGDIAEGYSVSREKKESFPLTVTSAQKNPTAFYLCASIQNTEAFFGQGTRLTVV.

Notes on this clone: Other DNA sequences within the sample encode an identical CDR3. The gene calls are TRBV10-3 and TRBJ1-1, with TRBD1 as a possible D gene (6 bases). From germline, CDR1 is ENHRY and CDR2 SYGVKD. This CDR3 region has 16 residues. V was pared by 1 base and J by 5 bases, with 17 bases between. CDR3 loop: CAISELGAPEYTEAFF. CDR3 bases: TGTGCCATCAGTGAGTTGGGGGCGCCTGAGTATACTGAAGCTTTCTTT.

The chain employs TRBV4-2 and TRBJ2-7; 8 nucleotides agree with TRBD1. The CDR3 has 14 amino acids. CDR1 LGHNA and CDR2 YNFKEQ come from the germline V gene. Unmatched junction bases numbered 9, after V lost 4 bases and J lost 7 bases. CDR3 amino acids: CASSLRTGNREQYF. The CDR3 DNA is TGTGCCAGCAGCCTTCGGACAGGGAATAGGGAGCAGTACTTC.

The CDR3 region is CASSRTGNTEAFF. For the CDR3, the DNA is TGCGCCAGCAGCAGGACAGGGAACACTGAAGCTTTCTTT. The chain uses TRBV10-1 and TRBJ1-1, with 7 bases that match TRBD1. The CDR3 is 13 amino acids. Germline trimming cut 6 bases from V and 1 base from J; bases unmatched to any gene: 2. CDR1 WNHNN and CDR2 SYGVQD come from the germline V gene (reference sequence).

V and J are TRBV5-1 and TRBJ2-2, with TRBD2 matching over 8 bases. Germline lookup yields CDR1 SGHRS and CDR2 YFSETQ. The CDR3 runs to 16 residues. V dropped 0 bases and J dropped 6; count of bases not matched to a gene: 7. CDR3 nucleotide sequence: TGCGCCAGCAGCTTGGGGGGACTAGTCAGTTCCGGGGAGCTGTTTTTT. The encoded protein is CASSLGGLVSSGELFF.

This clone was counted a few times. The chain carries TRBV6-5 and TRBJ2-3; 10 bases align to TRBD2. This CDR3 contains 14 residues. Unmatched junction bases numbered 9, after V lost 5 bases and J lost 10 bases. CDR1 and CDR2 from the germline V gene are MNHEY and SVGAGI. CDR3: CASSDGASGSSQYF. The CDR3 bases are TGTGCCAGCAGTGATGGGGCTAGCGGGAGTTCGCAGTATTTT.

V is TRBV9 and J is TRBJ1-2; perhaps TRBD1 as D (6 bases). V lost 5 bases to trimming and J lost 6 bases, with 17 bases between them. Germline V gives CDR1 SGDLS, CDR2 YYNGEE. This CDR3 has 14 amino acids. The CDR3 nucleotides are TGTGCCAGCAGGGACAGCCACGGGGGGGATGGCTACACCTTC. It is translated as CASRDSHGGDGYTF. The entire variable domain, with the rest obtained from reference TRBV9 and TRBJ1-2, is as follows: DSGVTQTPKHLITATGQRVTLRCSPRSGDLSVYWYQQSLDQGLQFLIQYYNGEERAKGNILERFSAQQFPDLHSELNLSSLELGDSALYFCASRDSHGGDGYTFGSGTRLTVV.

The chain has TRBV6-5 and TRBJ2-1, with D possibly being TRBD1 (6 bases). This CDR3 spans 15 amino acids. Germline-derived CDR1 and CDR2 are MNHEY and SVGAGI. The germline V and J ends were trimmed by 7 bases and 6 bases, with 19 bases remaining between them. As DNA, the CDR3 is TGTGCCAGCATGCCTGGACAGCGAAGCTCCAATGAGCAGTTCTTC. Protein: CASMPGQRSSNEQFF.

This clone was counted between two and nine times. The rearrangement links TRBV19 to TRBJ2-3; D possibly corresponds to TRBD2 (6 bases). This CDR3 is built from 15 residues. Trimming pared 0 bases from V and 7 bases from J, leaving 14 bases between. Germline CDR1 LNHDA, CDR2 SQIVND (reference sequence). CDR3 sequence (DNA): TGTGCCAGTAGTATAGATCCCCGACTAGGCAATACGCAGTATTTT. This encodes CASSIDPRLGNTQYF.

The chain couples TRBV9 to TRBJ1-1; TRBD1 might be the D (6 bases). Germline V gene sequence: CDR1 SGDLS, CDR2 YYNGEE. V was cut by 3 bases and J by 5 bases, with 17 bases left in between. The CDR3 spans 15 residues. In DNA form, the CDR3 reads TGTGCCAGCAGCGCCCTCAGGGACACCCGGACTGAAGCTTTCTTT. Translating gives CASSALRDTRTEAFF.

The chain is built from TRBV5-1 and TRBJ1-3; 9 nucleotides match TRBD1. The CDR3 has 15 amino acids. From germline, CDR1 is SGHRS and CDR2 YFSETQ. With 1 base clipped from V and 8 bases from J, the junction kept 7 bases outside the gene matches. The CDR3 loop is CASSLWGDRVDTIYF. The DNA of the CDR3 is TGCGCCAGCAGCTTGTGGGGGGACAGGGTTGACACCATATATTTT. The variable domain in full, with the rest retrieved from reference TRBV5-1 and TRBJ1-3, is KAGVTQTPRYLIKTRGQQVTLSCSPISGHRSVSWYQQTPGQGLQFLFEYFSETQRNKGNFPGRFSGRQFSNSRSEMNVSTLELGDSALYLCASSLWGDRVDTIYFGEGSWLTVV.

This chain links TRBV30 with TRBJ2-7; possibly TRBD1 for D (6 bases). Germline V gives CDR1 GTSNPN, CDR2 SVGIG (reference sequence). V lost 5 bases and J 1 base, leaving 9 bases between the germline ends. This CDR3 region has 12 residues. The CDR3 spells CAWGRGSYEQYF. The CDR3 DNA follows: TGTGCCTGGGGCAGGGGATCCTACGAGCAGTACTTC.